This TCR beta chain was documented in a study of identical twins. Whole-study results and caveats: Part of the zero-insertion signal could reflect confounding by invariant MAIT and iNKT cells. The authors drew conclusions from cross-sectional statistical analysis rather than following the same donors.

Concerning this clonotype: Its cognate antigen is unknown. Being one base from a much bigger clone, this may be a read error.

A template switching step contributed a universal primer site, while unique molecular identifiers were present in the cDNA. One entry per CDR3 protein results from TCRdb running MiXCR on the 5' RACE reads. The data contain 690,000 or so distinct CDR3 sequences, around 6% of them seen just once; the ten biggest clones take up 1.5% to 2%. This CDR3 region has 17 residues. The V gene's germline CDR1 is SQVTM and CDR2 ANQGSEA. V shed 8 bases, J shed 4 bases, and the junction held 20 bases outside the gene matches. The TCR sequence derives from a man between 18 and 29 years old in good health. The sequencing input was naive T cells sorted from blood. The chain couples TRBV29-1 to TRBJ2-3; 8 nucleotides line up with TRBD1. For the CDR3, the DNA is TGCAGCATTGCCAGGGGGCAGGGGTTTCAGCGGGCAGATACGCAGTATTTT. It yields the protein CSIARGQGFQRADTQYF.